Each of the 17 T cell receptor beta chains below was sequenced from the same sample in a study of beta chain features in type 1 diabetes. The entirety of the isolated RNA underwent reverse transcription, so expressed TCRB transcripts were sequenced. The protocol was immunoSEQ multiplex PCR, while the TCRdb copy is restricted to in-frame clones and leaves out a portion. The sample yields 20,000 to 25,000 clones, roughly 69% seen once. The sequencing sample was made of Tregs from blood. The origin of the receptors is a woman aged 40 to 50 in good health.

The genes are TRBV5-6 and TRBJ1-2, with 7 positions matching TRBD1. The CDR3 runs to 15 residues. Losses at the gene ends were 4 bases for V and 4 bases for J; bases not matched to a gene: 10. Germline V gene data show CDR1 as SGHDT and CDR2 as YYEEEE. CDR3 sequence reads: CASSGNRGISYGYTF. CDR3 in DNA: TGTGCCAGCAGCGGAAACAGGGGTATAAGCTATGGCTACACCTTC. The full variable domain, completed using reference TRBV5-6 and TRBJ1-2, is DAGVTQSPTHLIKTRGQQVTLRCSPKSGHDTVSWYQQALGQGPQFIFQYYEEEERQRGNFPDRFSGHQFPNYSSELNVNALLLGDSALYLCASSGNRGISYGYTFGSGTRLTVV.

Only a few counts were recorded for this clone. This rearrangement joins TRBV7-9 to TRBJ1-2; the match to TRBD1 covers 8 bases. The CDR3 covers 16 residues. Germline V gene data show CDR1 as SEHNR and CDR2 as FQNEAQ (reference sequence). The junction had 10 bases not matched to a gene; V was cut back by 5 bases and J by 2 bases. CDR3 nucleotides: TGTGCCAGCAGCCAGGCCCCTACAGGGGGGAACTATGGCTACACCTTC. Its protein product is CASSQAPTGGNYGYTF.

This chain connects TRBV10-3 to TRBJ2-5; possible D gene TRBD2, 6 bases. V shed 7 bases and J shed 11 bases, with 14 bases lying between them. From germline, CDR1 is ENHRY and CDR2 SYGVKD. This CDR3 has 11 amino acids. CDR3 DNA: TGTGCCATCAAGGCGACGGGAGAGCAGTACTTC. Its translation: CAIKATGEQYF.

This clone has just one count. The chain employs TRBV27 and TRBJ1-2; the match to TRBD1 covers 10 bases. Germline values: CDR1 MNHEY, CDR2 SMNVEV (reference sequence). With V trimmed by 3 bases and J by 6 bases, 7 bases remained unmatched. The CDR3 totals 15 residues. CDR3 sequence reads: CASSFLGQGGHGYTF. The CDR3 DNA reads as TGTGCCAGCAGTTTTTTAGGACAGGGGGGCCATGGCTACACCTTC.

The chain couples TRBV6-5 to TRBJ2-1; D is ambiguous. The V end lost 4 bases, the J end lost 1 base, and 5 bases lay between the germline ends. CDR3 length: 13 residues. The germline V gene has CDR1 MNHEY and CDR2 SVGAGI. The CDR3 loop is CASSSPSYNEQFF. CDR3 nucleotides: TGTGCCAGCAGTTCCCCTTCCTACAATGAGCAGTTCTTC.

The chain recombines TRBV5-1 with TRBJ1-4; D unresolved. Germline V lookup: CDR1 SGHRS, CDR2 YFSETQ. Trimming removed 0 bases from V and 3 bases from J, with 6 bases in between. The length of the CDR3 is 14 residues. CDR3 region: CASSLDRSNEKLFF. DNA of the CDR3: TGCGCCAGCAGCTTGGACAGATCTAATGAAAAACTGTTTTTT.

Concerning this clone itself: The sample has other DNA sequences that encode this CDR3 too. The chain recombines TRBV5-5 with TRBJ1-6, with D uncertain. CDR3 length: 17 amino acids. Trimming took off 0 bases at V and 3 bases at J, with 13 bases between the two ends. The germline gives CDR1 SGHKS, CDR2 YYEKEE (reference sequence). CDR3 bases: TGTGCCAGCAGCTTGGTGTGGGGAGGCAGCTATAATTCACCCCTCCACTTT. Its protein is CASSLVWGGSYNSPLHF.

This chain joins TRBV2 and TRBJ1-5; 8 nucleotides match TRBD1. The CDR3 covers 13 residues. Germline CDR1 and CDR2: SNHLY and FYNNEI. The J segment lost 5 bases and the V segment lost 7 bases, leaving 4 bases of the junction unmatched. The CDR3 DNA sequence: TGTGCCAGCAAACAGGGGGAGCATCAGCCCCAGCATTTT. Translating it yields CASKQGEHQPQHF.

The chain carries TRBV7-2 and TRBJ2-5, with a weak D call TRBD2 (7 bases). This CDR3 region has 15 residues. V was shortened by 8 bases and J by 5 bases, with 21 bases between the two germline ends. Germline values: CDR1 SGHTA, CDR2 FQGNSA. The CDR3 DNA reads TGTGCCAGCGCCAGTGGCGGGGGCTATAGGGAGACCCAGTACTTC. Translation gives CASASGGGYRETQYF.

The genes are TRBV10-3 and TRBJ1-2; 7 bases line up with TRBD1. Per the germline V gene, CDR1 is ENHRY and CDR2 is SYGVKD. This CDR3 comprises 14 residues. V was clipped by 5 bases and J by 1 base; unmatched bases: 4. The CDR3 coding sequence is TGTGCCATCAGTCAGGGGGTGGTTAACTATGGCTACACCTTC. Translating it yields CAISQGVVNYGYTF.

The rearrangement uses TRBV2 and TRBJ2-5; D possibly corresponds to TRBD2 (7 bases). Trimming removed 6 bases at V and 9 bases at J, with 17 bases between. The CDR3 sequence is 13 residues long. Germline CDR1 is SNHLY and CDR2 is FYNNEI. The chain's CDR3 is CASRDGGRSPQYF. In nucleotides, the CDR3 is TGTGCCAGCAGGGACGGGGGGCGCAGTCCCCAGTACTTC.

The chain combines TRBV6-5 with TRBJ1-1; D possibly corresponds to TRBD1 (6 bases). Germline V lookup: CDR1 MNHEY, CDR2 SVGAGI. Trimming removed 7 bases at V and 1 base at J, with 13 bases between. The CDR3 has 14 amino acids. CDR3 nucleotides: TGTGCCAGCAAACGTGGGGGCACGAACACTGAAGCTTTCTTT. Amino acids: CASKRGGTNTEAFF.

The CDR3, as DNA: TGTGCCAGCAGCCCCACCACTAGCGGGGGGGCTGGTGAGCAGTTCTTC. Translation: CASSPTTSGGAGEQFF. The chain couples TRBV7-2 to TRBJ2-1, with TRBD2 matching over 13 bases. Per germline, CDR1 SGHTA and CDR2 FQGNSA. CDR3 length equals 16 residues. The J segment lost 9 bases and the V segment lost 5 bases, leaving 10 bases of the junction unmatched. The whole variable domain, remainder taken from reference TRBV7-2 and TRBJ2-1, is GAGVSQSPSNKVTEKGKDVELRCDPISGHTALYWYRQSLGQGLEFLIYFQGNSAPDKSGLPSDRFSAERTGGSVSTLTIQRTQQEDSAVYLCASSPTTSGGAGEQFFGPGTRLTVL.

J is TRBJ1-2 and V is TRBV19, with D perhaps matching TRBD1 (5 bases). V was clipped by 0 bases and J by 4 bases, with 12 bases between them. Germline V gives CDR1 LNHDA, CDR2 SQIVND (reference sequence). The CDR3 sequence is 15 residues long. CDR3 sequence reads: CASSIDGGAGYGYTF. The CDR3 DNA reads as TGTGCCAGTAGTATAGACGGGGGAGCAGGCTATGGCTACACCTTC.

The chain couples TRBV7-8 to TRBJ1-2, with 7 nucleotides matching TRBD1. The CDR3 extends over 17 amino acids. The trim removed 6 bases at V and 5 bases at J, leaving 18 bases unmatched. Germline CDR1 reads SGHVS; CDR2 reads FQNEAQ. The CDR3: CASRRGRTGNYLYGYTF. The CDR3 DNA reads as TGTGCCAGCAGACGAGGACGGACAGGCAACTATCTTTATGGCTACACCTTC.

The chain is built from TRBV7-2 and TRBJ2-1; D is uncertain. The CDR3 loop spans 12 amino acids. The V end was cut by 5 bases, the J end by 2 bases, with 4 bases between. Germline V gives CDR1 SGHTA, CDR2 FQGNSA. The CDR3 sequence is CASSPTYNEQFF. Written as DNA, the CDR3 is TGTGCCAGCAGCCCAACCTACAATGAGCAGTTCTTC.

The V and J genes are TRBV21-1 and TRBJ2-5; the table's TRBD1 call for D was not verified on the DNA. The J call may not be correct, given that the DNA end is closer to TRBJ2-7. TRBV21-1 is noted as a pseudogene. CDR3 length equals 16 residues. The CDR3 loop reads CASSKGDRGWSYEQYF. The CDR3, as DNA: TGTGCCAGCAGCAAAGGAGACAGGGGGTGGTCCTACGAGCAGTACTTC.